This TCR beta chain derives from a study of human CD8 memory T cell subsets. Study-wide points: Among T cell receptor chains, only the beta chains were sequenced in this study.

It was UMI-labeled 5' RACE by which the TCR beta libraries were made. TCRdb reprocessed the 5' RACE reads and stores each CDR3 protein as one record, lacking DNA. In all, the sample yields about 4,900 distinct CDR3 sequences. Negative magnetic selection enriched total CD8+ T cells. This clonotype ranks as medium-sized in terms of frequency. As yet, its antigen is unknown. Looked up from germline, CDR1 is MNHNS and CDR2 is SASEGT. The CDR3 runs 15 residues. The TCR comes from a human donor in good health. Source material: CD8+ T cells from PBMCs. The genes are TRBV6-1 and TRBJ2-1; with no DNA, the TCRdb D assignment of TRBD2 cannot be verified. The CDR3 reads CASSKTSESYNEQFF.